This TCR beta chain derives from a study of blood T cell repertoires in COVID-19 (TCRdb year 2020). About the study as a whole: Collaborator samples came from the United States, Italy and Spain and covered acute and convalescent phases of COVID-19. Sample metadata almost always included a de-identified subject ID, COVID-19 status, age in years and sex. Samples were obtained from the ongoing ImmuneRACE study (first 160 participants) and from 1,254 subjects provided by 6 global collaborators. The material from the prospective study consisted of cDNA or gDNA derived from T cells, B-cell-depleted T cells, or PBMCs. The dataset comprised deeply sampled blood TCRbeta repertoires from subjects exposed to, actively infected with, or recovered from COVID-19. A freely available public database, intended as a resource for researchers studying the immune response to SARS-CoV-2, is where the repertoires were released. Where available, HLA class I and class II types were obtained from metadata supplied by the sample provider rather than from assay-based typing.

Based on the germline V gene (reference sequence), the CDR1 and CDR2 sequences are SEHNR and FQNEAQ. The CDR3 covers 14 residues, taking in both the cysteine and the phenylalanine. This entry keeps only the CDR3 DNA: 42 bases, framed from base 1. Germline trimming amounts to 5 bases on V and 6 bases on J, with 9 as the count of junction bases outside the gene matches. On this clone: There is no known antigen for this receptor. Within one base of it there is no much larger clone, and no base qualities were kept.

Broad study findings and their caveats: How much clinical and demographic metadata was included differed by source and by participant, and the metadata was provided uncurated.

The immunoSEQ Assay, a bias-controlled multiplex PCR, was used to amplify TCRbeta CDR3 regions from genomic DNA. Per the source publication's procedure: Nucleated cell counts per sample were estimated from amplification of reference gene primers within the assay. To quantify the absolute abundance of each unique TCRbeta CDR3 rearrangement, sequence reads were collapsed and filtered. For each sample, productive Simpson clonality was calculated as the square root of Simpson's diversity index over productive rearrangements. TCRdb carries this immuneACCESS record with in-frame sequences only. Its versions omit some clonotypes, under half of them owing to an unresolved V gene in the studies checked, with the rest unexplained. The V and J calls and clone size were taken over from that table, and D and trimming were inferred from the DNA. Across this sample there are roughly 200,000 clones, with about 88% seen only once. The top ten clones comprise about 3% of the sample.

Whole blood was collected in K2EDTA tubes by collaborating institutions according to the institutions' own protocols. Collaborator samples were shipped for TCRbeta analysis as frozen whole blood, isolated PBMCs, or DNA extracted from either sample type. Rearrangement joined TRBV7-9 to TRBJ1-2; a stretch of 7 junction bases matches TRBD1. The sample was peripheral blood. The sequence was collected from a man between 40 and 49 years old with active or convalescent COVID-19. The DNA sequence follows: TGTGCCAGCAGCACCCGACAGGGAATCCATGGCTACACCTTC. Its protein is CASSTRQGIHGYTF.